This paragraph reports one T cell receptor beta chain. Its target is unknown. The sample originates from a study of CD4 T cells in relation to SARS-CoV-2 and coronaviruses. On the study more broadly: After roughly 11 days of antigen culture, PBMC TCR beta CDR3s were sequenced. Points from the study as a whole: Crossreactivity was assessed only for spike protein, not other viral proteins.

Generated by immunoSEQ multiplex PCR, the TCRdb table keeps only in-frame clones and is missing some. In the table there are some 40,000 clones, about 80% of which are singletons. The receptor was isolated from an adult with COVID-19. The sequencing sample was made of naive CD4+ T cells from PBMCs, cultured in vitro. Indicated subset: naive CD4+ T cells isolated by negative enrichment.

DNA for the CDR3: TGTGCCAGTAGTATAGATTCACCCGGGACGGAGGGTGGAAACACTGAAGCTTTCTTT. Amino acids: CASSIDSPGTEGGNTEAFF. The V gene is TRBV19, the J gene TRBJ1-1, with D possibly TRBD1 on 5 matching bases. The CDR3 extends over 19 amino acids. Between the trimmed V and J ends, which lost 0 bases and 2 bases, there was a span of 22 bases. From germline, CDR1 is LNHDA and CDR2 SQIVND (reference sequence).